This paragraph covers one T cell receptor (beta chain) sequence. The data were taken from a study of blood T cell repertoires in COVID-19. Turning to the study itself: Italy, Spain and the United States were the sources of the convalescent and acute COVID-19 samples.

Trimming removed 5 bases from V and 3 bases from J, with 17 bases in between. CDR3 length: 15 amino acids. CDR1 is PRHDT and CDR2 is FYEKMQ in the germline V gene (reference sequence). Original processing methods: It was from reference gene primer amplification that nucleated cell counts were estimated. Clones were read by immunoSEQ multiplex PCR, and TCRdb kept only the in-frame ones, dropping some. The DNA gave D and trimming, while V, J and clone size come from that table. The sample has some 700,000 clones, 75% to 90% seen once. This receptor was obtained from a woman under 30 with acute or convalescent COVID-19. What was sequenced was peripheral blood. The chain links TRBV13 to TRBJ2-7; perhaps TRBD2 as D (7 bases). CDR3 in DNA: TGTGCCAGCAGCCCTAGGGGAGGGGACATCTACGAGCAGTACTTC. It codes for CASSPRGGDIYEQYF. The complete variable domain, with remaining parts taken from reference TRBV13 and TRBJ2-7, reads AAGVIQSPRHLIKEKRETATLKCYPIPRHDTVYWYQQGPGQDPQFLISFYEKMQSDKGSIPDRFSAQQFSDYHSELNMSSLELGDSALYFCASSPRGGDIYEQYFGPGTRLTVT.